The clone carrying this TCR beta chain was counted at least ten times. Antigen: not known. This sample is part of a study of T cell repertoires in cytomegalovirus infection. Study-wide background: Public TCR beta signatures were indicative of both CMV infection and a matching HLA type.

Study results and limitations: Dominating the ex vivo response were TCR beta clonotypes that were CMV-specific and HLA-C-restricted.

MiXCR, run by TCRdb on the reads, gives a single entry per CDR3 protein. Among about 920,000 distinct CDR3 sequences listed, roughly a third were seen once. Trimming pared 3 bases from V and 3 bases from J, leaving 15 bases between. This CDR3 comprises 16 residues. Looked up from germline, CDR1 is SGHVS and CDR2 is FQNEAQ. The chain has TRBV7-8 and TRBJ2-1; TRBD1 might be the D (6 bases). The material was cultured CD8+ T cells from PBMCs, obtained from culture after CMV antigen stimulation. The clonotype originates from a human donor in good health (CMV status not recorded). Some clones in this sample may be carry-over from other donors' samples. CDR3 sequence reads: CASSFTQQGVYNEQFF. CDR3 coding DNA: TGTGCCAGCAGCTTTACACAACAGGGAGTCTACAATGAGCAGTTCTTC.